Below, one TCR beta chain is given with its context. A much larger clone lies one base from this, so it may be a read error. This entry comes from a study of read filtering for tumor transcriptome and immune sequencing. Molecular barcoded adaptors covering alpha/delta and beta/gamma chains were used on approximately 400 ng RNA. TCRdb analysed the reads with MiXCR anew, one entry per CDR3 protein. The sample lists 46,000 or so distinct CDR3 sequences; around a fifth were seen once. This CDR3 contains 14 residues. Germline V lookup: CDR1 SGHTA, CDR2 FQGTGA. The sequencing sample was made of a population of CD138-negative cells sorted from bone marrow. The clonotype originates from a donor aged 40 or older with multiple myeloma. The chain recombines TRBV7-3 with TRBJ2-3; weak D call: TRBD1 (6 bases). The CDR3 sequence is CASSFRGDTGTQYF. Written as DNA, the CDR3 is TGTGCCAGCAGCTTTCGAGGGGACACAGGTACGCAGTATTTT.